By frequency, the clone carrying this T cell receptor beta chain registers medium-sized. The germline gives CDR1 LNHDA, CDR2 SQIVND (reference sequence). The CDR3 covers 17 residues. The data derive from a study of T cell clusters in autoimmune cytopenias. TRB was amplified from about 260 ng of peripheral blood genomic DNA per sample. Multiplex touch-down PCR amplified TRB using TRB-A and TRB-B pools in one tube. Following a re-call of the multiplex PCR reads, TCRdb has one entry per CDR3 protein and lacks DNA. In total, the table holds roughly 5,400 distinct CDR3 sequences. The data were also submitted as part of a second study, on T cell repertoires in aging, cancer and after chemotherapy. According to that study: Compared with age-matched healthy donors, untreated hematological or solid cancer patients showed higher blood TCR clonality.

The V and J genes are TRBV19 and TRBJ2-3; the TCRdb call, TRBD2, lacks DNA for checking. This clonotype was sampled from a human donor in good health. The sample taken for sequencing was peripheral blood. The CDR3: CASSIISGGPSTDTQYF.